This is a list of T cell receptor beta chains from one sample in a study of beta chain features in type 1 diabetes. Using immunoSEQ multiplex PCR, the repertoire was profiled, and TCRdb retains in-frame clones only, with some absent. The sample holds 680,000 or so clones, around 15% seen once. Input material: naive CD4+ T cells from blood. The receptors shown here come from a man younger than 35 in good health. Each CDR3 is given with its conserved first and last residue. Fields, in order: J gene, clone size, V gene, D gene, CDR3 protein, CDR3 DNA. D genes are given only for firm matches. A clone size is listed for some rows: how often the clone was seen (once, few, many), or a class if it is expanded.

TRBJ2-7 | few | TRBV28 | . | CASRGPGPPYEQYF | TGTGCCAGCAGGGGACCGGGACCCCCCTACGAGCAGTACTTC
TRBJ2-7 | . | TRBV7-2 | . | CASSLRQNSYEQYF | TGTGCCAGCAGCTTACGACAGAACTCCTACGAGCAGTACTTC
TRBJ1-1 | few | TRBV9 | . | CASSVVGAGEAFF | TGTGCCAGCAGCGTAGTGGGGGCCGGTGAAGCTTTCTTT
TRBJ1-2 | few | TRBV7-3 | TRBD1 | CASSLRQGGGYTF | TGTGCCAGCAGCTTAAGACAGGGTGGAGGCTACACCTTC
TRBJ2-7 | . | TRBV29-1 | . | CSASSSYEQYF | TGCAGCGCTTCAAGCTCCTACGAGCAGTACTTC
TRBJ2-7 | few | TRBV6-5 | . | CASSWGFEQYF | TGTGCCAGCAGTTGGGGTTTTGAGCAGTACTTC
TRBJ1-2 | few | TRBV28 | TRBD1 | CASSRPTGAYYGYTF | TGTGCCAGCAGTCGCCCGACAGGGGCGTACTATGGCTACACCTTC
TRBJ1-2 | few | TRBV5-1 | . | CASLNQSNGYTF | TGCGCCAGCCTCAACCAGTCGAATGGCTACACCTTC
TRBJ1-2 | . | TRBV4-1 | . | CASSQVGSSHYGYTF | TGCGCCAGCAGCCAAGTAGGCAGCTCGCACTATGGCTACACCTTC
TRBJ1-5 | . | TRBV28 | . | CASREGTAYNQPQHF | TGTGCCAGCAGGGAAGGGACGGCCTACAATCAGCCCCAGCATTTT
TRBJ2-3 | few | TRBV7-9 | . | CASSLSRSTDTQYF | TGTGCCAGCAGCTTAAGTAGGAGCACAGATACGCAGTATTTT
TRBJ2-1 | . | TRBV28 | TRBD2 | CASSLPSGGADEQFF | TGTGCCAGCAGTCTTCCTAGCGGGGGGGCCGATGAGCAGTTCTTC
TRBJ2-3 | few | TRBV7-3 | TRBD2 | CASTSGSGADTQYF | TGTGCCAGCACTAGCGGGAGTGGGGCAGATACGCAGTATTTT
TRBJ1-1 | . | TRBV7-2 | . | CASSIGRQNTEAFF | TGTGCCAGCAGCATAGGACGGCAAAACACTGAAGCTTTCTTT
TRBJ2-5 | . | TRBV18 | . | CASSPKFQAQETQYF | TGTGCCAGCTCACCAAAATTCCAGGCACAAGAGACCCAGTACTTC
TRBJ2-3 | . | TRBV5-8 | . | CASSLSGRSTDTQYF | TGTGCCAGCAGCTTGAGCGGTCGTAGCACAGATACGCAGTATTTT
TRBJ1-2 | few | TRBV28 | TRBD1 | CASSDSGGSGGYTF | TGTGCCAGCAGCGACTCAGGGGGTTCAGGCGGCTACACCTTC
TRBJ1-5 | few | TRBV29-1 | TRBD1 | CSVSMDRGGNQPQHF | TGCAGCGTTTCAATGGACAGGGGAGGGAATCAGCCCCAGCATTTT
TRBJ2-7 | few | TRBV28 | . | CASSFEGLGVSYEQYF | TGTGCCAGCAGTTTTGAAGGGTTAGGGGTTAGCTACGAGCAGTACTTC
TRBJ2-3 | few | TRBV19 | . | CASSPLSGLSTDTQYF | TGTGCCAGTAGTCCTCTTTCGGGCCTTAGCACAGATACGCAGTATTTT
TRBJ1-2 | few | TRBV27 | . | CASSSPRSNYGYTF | TGTGCCAGCAGTTCCCCACGATCTAACTATGGCTACACCTTC
TRBJ2-3 | few | TRBV18 | . | CASSPLESTDTQYF | TGTGCCAGCTCACCACTGGAGAGCACAGATACGCAGTATTTT
TRBJ2-1 | . | TRBV9 | TRBD2 | CASSRNLGASGEGNEQFF | TGTGCCAGCAGCCGGAACCTAGGGGCTAGCGGGGAGGGAAATGAGCAGTTCTTC
TRBJ1-4 | few | TRBV5-4 | TRBD1 | CASSEGQGSEKLFF | TGTGCCAGCAGCGAGGGACAGGGGTCGGAAAAACTGTTTTTT
TRBJ1-2 | . | TRBV28 | . | CASSLRGDPNYGYTF | TGTGCCAGCAGCCTGAGGGGGGATCCTAACTATGGCTACACCTTC
TRBJ2-1 | . | TRBV28 | TRBD2 | CASSSPRALAGNEQFF | TGTGCCAGCAGTTCCCCCCGCGCTCTAGCGGGCAATGAGCAGTTCTTC
TRBJ2-2 | few | TRBV5-4 | TRBD1 | CASSWGQGTGELFF | TGTGCCAGCAGCTGGGGACAGGGGACTGGGGAGCTGTTTTTT
TRBJ1-3 | few | TRBV15 | . | CATSREGNTIYF | TGTGCCACCAGCAGAGAGGGAAACACCATATATTTT
TRBJ2-1 | . | TRBV27 | . | CASSLAFGRNEQFF | TGTGCCAGCAGCCTCGCTTTCGGTCGGAATGAGCAGTTCTTC
TRBJ2-4 | many | TRBV10-3 | . | CAISARDAKNIQYF | TGTGCCATCAGTGCCCGGGACGCCAAAAACATTCAGTACTTC
TRBJ2-3 | few | TRBV9 | TRBD2 | CASSHRLASSADTQYF | TGTGCCAGCAGCCACAGACTAGCGTCGTCGGCAGATACGCAGTATTTT
TRBJ1-2 | . | TRBV5-4 | . | CASSLYQDSLSLYGYTF | TGTGCCAGCAGCTTATATCAGGACAGCCTCTCTCTCTATGGCTACACCTTC
TRBJ2-7 | . | TRBV27 | TRBD1 | CASSSLTGGSYEQYF | TGTGCCAGCAGTTCCCTGACAGGGGGCTCCTACGAGCAGTACTTC
TRBJ1-2 | . | TRBV6-1 | . | CASSEVPHGTF | TGTGCCAGCAGTGAAGTCCCTCACGGAACCTTC
TRBJ1-3 | . | TRBV9 | . | CASSLDEGQRVTIYF | TGTGCCAGCAGCTTAGATGAAGGGCAGAGAGTCACCATATATTTT
TRBJ2-7 | few | TRBV7-2 | . | CASSLVFRDYEQYF | TGTGCCAGCAGCTTAGTCTTCAGGGACTACGAGCAGTACTTC
TRBJ2-7 | . | TRBV7-6 | TRBD2 | CASSLGTSGSLGEQYF | TGTGCCAGCAGCCTTGGGACTAGCGGGAGCCTGGGGGAGCAGTACTTC
TRBJ2-5 | few | TRBV7-2 | TRBD2 | CATFLAGGRTQYF | TGTGCCACCTTCCTAGCGGGAGGTCGAACCCAGTACTTC
TRBJ2-7 | few | TRBV27 | TRBD1 | CASSFYGQAWQYF | TGTGCCAGCAGTTTTTATGGACAGGCATGGCAGTACTTC
TRBJ2-5 | . | TRBV7-2 | TRBD2 | CASSHRRGGAVGETQYF | TGTGCCAGCAGCCACCGGCGCGGGGGGGCGGTGGGAGAGACCCAGTACTTC
TRBJ2-7 | few | TRBV7-3 | TRBD1 | CASSRDSFSYEQYF | TGTGCCAGCAGCCGGGACAGCTTCTCCTACGAGCAGTACTTC
TRBJ2-3 | . | TRBV18 | TRBD2 | CASFPTGTSGTSTDTQYF | TGTGCCAGCTTCCCAACCGGGACTAGCGGGACTAGCACAGATACGCAGTATTTT
TRBJ1-2 | . | TRBV23-1 | . | CASRPGIYGYTF | TGCGCCAGCAGACCCGGAATCTATGGCTACACCTTC
TRBJ2-1 | . | TRBV25-1 | TRBD1 | CASSRGTGADEQFF | TGTGCCAGCTCACGCGGGACAGGGGCAGATGAGCAGTTCTTC
TRBJ2-2 | few | TRBV9 | . | CASSVDTNTGELFF | TGTGCCAGCAGCGTAGACACGAACACCGGGGAGCTGTTTTTT
TRBJ2-7 | once | TRBV9 | . | CASSRPGTLSEQYF | TGTGCCAGCAGCCGTCCCGGGACCTTATCCGAGCAGTACTTC
TRBJ2-1 | few | TRBV10-3 | . | CAISEDRDEQFF | TGTGCCATCAGTGAGGACCGCGATGAGCAGTTCTTC
TRBJ1-2 | . | TRBV18 | . | CASSPPSREANGYTF | TGTGCCAGCTCACCACCTAGCAGGGAGGCTAATGGCTACACCTTC
TRBJ1-1 | few | TRBV4-3 | . | CASSQTTGLNTEAFF | TGCGCCAGCAGCCAAACAACTGGACTCAACACTGAAGCTTTCTTT